There are a few counts of the clone carrying this T cell receptor (beta chain). No antigen is known for it. This sample was included in a study of CD8 T cells in ankylosing spondylitis. CDR3 size: 13 residues. CDR1 DFQATT and CDR2 SNEGSKA come from the germline V gene (reference sequence). V shed 7 bases, J shed 1 base, and the junction held 5 bases outside the gene matches. Whole-study results and caveats: Ankylosing spondylitis blood appeared to carry a characteristic TCR beta motif of roughly eight highly homologous variants. In ankylosing spondylitis patients, matched synovial fluid reportedly showed significant enrichment of disease-linked clones.

TCRdb reprocessed the 5' RACE reads via MiXCR and lists one record per CDR3 protein. The data show about 400,000 distinct CDR3 sequences, approximately 20% seen once. The TCR was taken from a male donor with ankylosing spondylitis. Material for sequencing was blood, either unsorted or a sorted T cell fraction (not recorded which). The chain uses TRBV20-1 and TRBJ2-3; 7 bases fit TRBD2. DNA of the CDR3: TGCAGTGTGCGGGAGAGCGGCACAGATACGCAGTATTTT. It codes for CSVRESGTDTQYF.